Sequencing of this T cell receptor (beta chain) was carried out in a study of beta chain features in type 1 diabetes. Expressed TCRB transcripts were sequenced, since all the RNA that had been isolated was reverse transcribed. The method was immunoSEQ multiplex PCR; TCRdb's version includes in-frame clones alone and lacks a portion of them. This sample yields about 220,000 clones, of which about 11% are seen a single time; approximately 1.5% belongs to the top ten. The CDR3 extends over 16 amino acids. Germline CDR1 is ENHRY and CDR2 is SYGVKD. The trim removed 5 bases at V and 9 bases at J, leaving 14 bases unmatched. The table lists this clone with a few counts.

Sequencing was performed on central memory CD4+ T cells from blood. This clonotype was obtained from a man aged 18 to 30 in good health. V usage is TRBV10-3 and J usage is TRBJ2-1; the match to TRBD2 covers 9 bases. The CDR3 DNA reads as TGTGCCATCAGTCCCTCTGGGGGTAGCGGGAGCAGTGAGCAGTTCTTC. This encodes CAISPSGGSGSSEQFF.